Following are 28 T cell receptor beta chains from one sample sequenced in a study of sequential checkpoint blockade in melanoma. The treatment was: randomized to nivolumab then ipilimumab (arm A) or the reverse (arm B). Libraries were prepared by immunoSEQ multiplex PCR; TCRdb keeps only in-frame clonotypes and omits some of them. The top ten clones hold about a fifth of a sample with 25,000 to 30,000 clones, 70% to 80% of them seen once. Sample: CD8+ T cells sorted from blood (inferred from file names), taken from a patient given nivolumab and ipilimumab in sequence. These receptors came from a human donor with melanoma.

The V and J genes are TRBV7-8 and TRBJ1-4; D not certain. The CDR3 sequence is 14 residues long. Trimming pared 2 bases from V and 5 bases from J, leaving 9 bases between. CDR1 is SGHVS, CDR2 FQNEAQ, per germline. The CDR3: CASSLYPQNEKLFF. CDR3 DNA: TGTGCCAGCAGCTTATATCCTCAGAATGAAAAACTGTTTTTT.

The CDR3 protein is CASSLRDINEQFF. Here the CDR3 DNA reads TGCGCCAGCAGCCTCCGGGACATAAATGAGCAGTTCTTC. J is TRBJ2-1 and V is TRBV4-1; tentative D call: TRBD1 (6 bases). The CDR3 extends over 13 amino acids. Germline CDR1 is MGHRA and CDR2 is YSYEKL. V lost 4 bases and J lost 7, with 11 bases in between.

The chain has TRBV7-2 and TRBJ2-5; D uncertain. CDR3 length: 17 amino acids. From germline, CDR1 is SGHTA and CDR2 FQGNSA. V shed 0 bases and J shed 1 base, with 15 bases lying between them. CDR3 amino acids: CASSLAIHLAPQETQYF. The CDR3 bases are TGTGCCAGCAGCTTAGCAATCCACTTAGCACCCCAAGAGACCCAGTACTTC.

CDR3 region: CASSTQTGGDEQYF. CDR3 coding DNA: TGTGCCAGCAGCACACAGACAGGGGGCGACGAGCAGTACTTC. This chain uses TRBV7-9 with TRBJ2-7; 10 nucleotides line up with TRBD1. The trim removed 5 bases at V and 5 bases at J, leaving 6 bases unmatched. Germline CDR1 and CDR2: SEHNR and FQNEAQ (reference sequence). This CDR3 region has 14 residues.

In its sample, this clone was seen a few times. The chain employs TRBV4-3 and TRBJ1-3; 8 bases fit TRBD1. The CDR3 totals 16 residues. V shed 0 bases, J shed 8 bases, and the junction held 9 bases outside the gene matches. Germline CDR1 LGHNA, CDR2 YSLEER. The CDR3 bases are TGCGCCAGCAGCCAAGAAAGGACAGGGTGGGGGTACACCATATATTTT. Amino acids: CASSQERTGWGYTIYF.

The rearrangement uses TRBV9 and TRBJ2-7; 9 nucleotides align to TRBD1. Germline CDR1 SGDLS, CDR2 YYNGEE. The CDR3 sequence is 14 residues long. J was trimmed by 2 bases and V by 3 bases; bases with no gene match: 3. The CDR3 is CASSEQGAAYEQYF. CDR3 in DNA: TGTGCCAGCAGCGAACAGGGGGCCGCCTACGAGCAGTACTTC.

The J gene is TRBJ2-5, the V gene TRBV4-1; 9 positions match TRBD2. Trimming removed 2 bases from V and 2 bases from J; junction bases left unmatched: 9. The CDR3 runs to 17 residues. The germline V gene has CDR1 MGHRA and CDR2 YSYEKL. The CDR3: CASSQSGGPAAQETQYF. Here the CDR3 DNA reads TGCGCCAGCAGCCAAAGCGGGGGGCCCGCGGCTCAAGAGACCCAGTACTTC.

J is TRBJ1-2 and V is TRBV5-6; a possible D gene is TRBD1 (5 bases). This CDR3 has 15 residues. Germline V gene data show CDR1 as SGHDT and CDR2 as YYEEEE. V shed 0 bases and J shed 4 bases, with 13 bases lying between them. CDR3 region: CASSLAQRQFYGYTF. The CDR3 DNA follows: TGTGCCAGCAGCTTGGCCCAGCGACAGTTCTATGGCTACACCTTC.

The CDR3 nucleotides read TGTGCCAGCAGTTTCTCAACAGGTTTATCAGCCTACGAGCAGTACTTC. This translates into CASSFSTGLSAYEQYF. The V gene is TRBV6-5, the J gene TRBJ2-7; TRBD1 might be the D (5 bases). Germline CDR1 is MNHEY and CDR2 is SVGAGI. Trimming cost V 4 bases and J 2 bases, with 18 bases left between them. The CDR3 extends over 16 amino acids.

The chain couples TRBV19 to TRBJ1-1; 7 bases are shared with TRBD1. The CDR3 sequence is 14 residues long. CDR1 is LNHDA and CDR2 is SQIVND in the germline V gene (reference sequence). The V and J ends lost 6 bases and 3 bases, in that order; junction bases with no gene match: 7. The CDR3 spells CASSSQGGYTEAFF. CDR3 nucleotide sequence: TGTGCCAGTAGCTCTCAGGGGGGCTACACTGAAGCTTTCTTT.

This clone was seen only once. The genes are TRBV4-3 and TRBJ2-3; 11 bases line up with TRBD2. Trimming cost V 0 bases and J 4 bases; bases outside gene matches: 3. The CDR3 sequence is 16 residues long. Germline V lookup: CDR1 LGHNA, CDR2 YSLEER. CDR3 region: CASSQDLAGGPDTQYF. The DNA of the CDR3 is TGCGCCAGCAGCCAAGATCTAGCGGGAGGACCAGATACGCAGTATTTT.

The chain couples TRBV29-1 to TRBJ1-2; no reliable D call. Trimming pared 7 bases from V and 4 bases from J, leaving 22 bases between. This CDR3 region has 15 residues. Germline-derived CDR1 and CDR2 are SQVTM and ANQGSEA. The CDR3 sequence is CSADSMRKEAYGYTF. In DNA, the CDR3 is TGCAGCGCCGACTCCATGAGAAAGGAGGCCTATGGCTACACCTTC.

This clone was detected only once. V is TRBV2 and J is TRBJ1-2; D perhaps matches TRBD1 (6 bases). Looked up from germline, CDR1 is SNHLY and CDR2 is FYNNEI. The CDR3 length is 13 residues. Between the trimmed V and J ends, which lost 11 bases and 1 base, there was a span of 14 bases. The CDR3 DNA sequence: TGTGCCGAGACAGGAAAATTTAACTATGGCTACACCTTC. Amino acids: CAETGKFNYGYTF.

This chain uses TRBV29-1 with TRBJ2-3; 11 bases line up with TRBD1. Trimming at V came to 1 base and at J to 1 base, leaving 1 base not matched to a gene. The CDR3 spans 15 residues. The germline V gene encodes CDR1 SQVTM and CDR2 ANQGSEA. CDR3 nucleotide sequence: TGCAGCGTTGAAGGGGGACAGGGGGGCACAGATACGCAGTATTTT. This encodes CSVEGGQGGTDTQYF.

The gene calls are TRBV6-6 and TRBJ2-3; D is perhaps TRBD2 (5 bases). Germline V gene data show CDR1 as MNHNY and CDR2 as SVGAGI (reference sequence). The ends were cut back, 0 bases at V and 8 bases at J, with 15 bases in the middle. The CDR3 has 15 amino acids. CDR3 loop: CASSYSTLLDPTQYF. CDR3 DNA sequence: TGTGCCAGCAGTTACTCAACCTTACTAGATCCTACGCAGTATTTT.

The J gene is TRBJ2-2, the V gene TRBV7-6; D may be TRBD2 (6 bases). Per the germline V gene, CDR1 is SGHVS and CDR2 is FNYEAQ. Trimming removed 1 base from V and 5 bases from J, with 11 bases in between. The CDR3 consists of 15 residues. For the CDR3, the DNA is TGTGCCAGCAGCTTAGGGACTACACGGACCGGGGAGCTGTTTTTT. Its protein is CASSLGTTRTGELFF.

This chain links TRBV7-9 with TRBJ2-5; TRBD2 matches at 7 bases. CDR3 length: 16 residues. Germline V CDR1 and CDR2: SEHNR, FQNEAQ (reference sequence). V was clipped by 0 bases and J by 5 bases; unmatched bases: 9. The CDR3 DNA sequence: TGTGCCAGCAGCTTAGCGGAGCGGGAAGGTTATGAGACCCAGTACTTC. As protein: CASSLAEREGYETQYF.

The genes are TRBV9 and TRBJ1-2; tentative D call: TRBD1 (6 bases). Germline V CDR1 and CDR2: SGDLS, YYNGEE. This CDR3 region has 12 residues. Trimming removed 3 bases from V and 8 bases from J, with 11 bases in between. The DNA for the CDR3 is TGTGCCAGCAGCGGAATTAGGGGGGGCTACACCTTC. Translated: CASSGIRGGYTF.

The chain combines TRBV6-6 with TRBJ2-7; 10 nucleotides match TRBD2. CDR3 size: 14 residues. In germline, CDR1 is MNHNY, CDR2 SVGAGI (reference sequence). The trim removed 5 bases at V and 3 bases at J, leaving 4 bases unmatched. The CDR3, as DNA: TGTGCCAGCAGTACGAGCGGGGGGGTCTACGAGCAGTACTTC. It is translated as CASSTSGGVYEQYF.

V gene TRBV6-4 combines with J gene TRBJ2-7; TRBD2 aligns across 9 bases. Germline V gene lookup returns CDR1 MRHNA and CDR2 SNTAGT. V was clipped by 0 bases and J by 5 bases; unmatched bases: 2. This CDR3 is 14 amino acids long. CDR3 in DNA: TGTGCCAGCAGTGACTCTAGCGGGAGCCACGAGCAGTACTTC. Protein sequence: CASSDSSGSHEQYF.

The chain has TRBV5-4 and TRBJ2-1, with TRBD2 matching over 10 bases. The CDR3 consists of 15 residues. Germline CDR1 and CDR2: SGHNT and YYREEE (reference sequence). V lost 4 bases to trimming and J lost 8 bases; unmatched junction nucleotides: 9. The CDR3 reads CASSTVAGGRDEQFF. The CDR3 nucleotides read TGTGCCAGCAGCACGGTAGCGGGGGGCCGGGATGAGCAGTTCTTC. The full variable domain, rest sourced from reference TRBV5-4 and TRBJ2-1, is ETGVTQSPTHLIKTRGQQVTLRCSSQSGHNTVSWYQQALGQGPQFIFQYYREEENGRGNFPPRFSGLQFPNYSSELNVNALELDDSALYLCASSTVAGGRDEQFFGPGTRLTVL.

This clone has a handful of counts. The chain is built from TRBV5-1 and TRBJ2-5, with 9 bases that match TRBD1. The end of the DNA fits TRBJ2-7 better, so the J call may be wrong. From germline, CDR1 is SGHRS and CDR2 YFSETQ. The CDR3 extends over 16 amino acids. Here the CDR3 reads CASSFFSVTGGYEQYF. The CDR3 nucleotides are TGCGCCAGCAGCTTTTTTAGTGTGACAGGGGGCTACGAGCAGTACTTC.

The chain joins TRBV5-4 to TRBJ1-2, with a weak D call TRBD1 (6 bases). Trimming pared 2 bases from V and 10 bases from J, leaving 12 bases between. Germline V gene sequence: CDR1 SGHNT, CDR2 YYREEE (reference sequence). The CDR3 length is 12 residues. Here the CDR3 reads CASSFNRVHYTF. CDR3 nucleotides: TGTGCCAGCAGCTTTAACAGGGTACACTACACCTTC.

This chain connects TRBV28 to TRBJ2-1; TRBD1 agrees at 9 bases. From germline, CDR1 is MDHEN and CDR2 SYDVKM. The trim removed 2 bases at V and 16 bases at J, leaving 6 bases unmatched. The CDR3 spans 12 residues. The CDR3: CASSLPTGGIFF. Here the CDR3 DNA reads TGTGCCAGCAGTTTACCCACAGGGGGCATATTCTTC.

The chain recombines TRBV4-3 with TRBJ2-1; the D gene is possibly TRBD2 (5 bases). Trimming took 0 bases from V and 4 from J, leaving 13 bases between them. Per the germline V gene, CDR1 is LGHNA and CDR2 is YSLEER. This CDR3 contains 16 residues. CDR3 sequence (DNA): TGCGCCAGCAGCCAAGATCGAGGGCAGTTTTACAATGAGCAGTTCTTC. It codes for CASSQDRGQFYNEQFF.

This chain uses TRBV2 with TRBJ2-7, with 9 nucleotides matching TRBD2. V lost 3 bases, J lost 3 bases, and 9 bases stayed unmatched. The length of the CDR3 is 16 residues. Germline V gives CDR1 SNHLY, CDR2 FYNNEI. CDR3 loop: CASSDEREDPIYEQYF. In DNA form, the CDR3 reads TGTGCCAGCAGTGACGAGCGGGAGGACCCAATCTACGAGCAGTACTTC.

The chain carries TRBV5-4 and TRBJ1-1; the D is unclear. Looked up from germline, CDR1 is SGHNT and CDR2 is YYREEE (reference sequence). The ends were cut back, 0 bases at V and 0 bases at J, with 9 bases in the middle. The CDR3 sequence is 15 residues long. The CDR3 DNA sequence: TGTGCCAGCAGCTTGGGACGGAGTATGAACACTGAAGCTTTCTTT. Its translation: CASSLGRSMNTEAFF.

The V gene is TRBV19, the J gene TRBJ1-5; 7 nucleotides line up with TRBD1. J was trimmed by 6 bases and V by 7 bases; bases with no gene match: 9. Germline V lookup: CDR1 LNHDA, CDR2 SQIVND (reference sequence). The CDR3 is 14 residues long. The CDR3 sequence is CASTTSDRFQPQHF. CDR3 sequence (DNA): TGTGCCAGTACCACTTCGGACAGGTTTCAGCCCCAGCATTTT.